The 3 T cell receptor beta chains in this list originate from one sample, sequenced in a study of blood T cells in healthy people across ages. PCR was performed a second time for roughly 7 to 12 cycles using a sample-barcoded 5' primer and a J-beta primer mix. TCRdb itself ran the 5' RACE reads through MiXCR, one entry per CDR3 protein. The profile shows around 2 million distinct CDR3 sequences, about two fifths of them singletons. Source material: blood. The source is a human donor in good health.

On this clonotype itself: An end of the junction differs from the germline gene, which may be a read error. The chain has TRBV29-1 and TRBJ2-5; D could derive from TRBD1 or TRBD2 (5 bases each). TRBJ2-7 explains the end of the DNA better; the J call may be wrong. Germline assignment: CDR1 SQVTM and CDR2 ANQGSEA. CDR3 length equals 13 residues. CDR3 residues: CGVEPPGRFEQYF. The CDR3 coding sequence is TGCGGCGTTGAACCCCCGGGGCGTTTCGAGCAGTACTTC.

This clonotype was observed a handful of times. The CDR3 spells CATSPYMHEQYF. The CDR3 DNA sequence: TGTGCCACCAGCCCCTACATGCACGAGCAGTACTTC. The gene calls are TRBV15 and TRBJ2-7; D is ambiguous. Trimming cost V 5 bases and J 5 bases, with 10 bases left between them. This CDR3 is built from 12 residues. In germline, CDR1 is LNHNV, CDR2 YYDKDF (reference sequence).

The chain combines TRBV2 with TRBJ2-3, with D hard to call. Germline V gene data show CDR1 as SNHLY and CDR2 as FYNNEI. V shed 4 bases and J shed 2 bases, with 10 bases lying between them. CDR3 length: 14 amino acids. CDR3 in amino acids: CASSVNRNTDTQYF. For the CDR3, the DNA is TGTGCCAGCAGTGTAAATAGGAACACAGATACGCAGTATTTT.